The rows below give T cell receptor beta chains drawn from one sample of a study of T cell repertoires in cytomegalovirus infection. TCRdb analysed the reads with MiXCR anew, one entry per CDR3 protein. The sample records a few hundred thousand distinct CDR3 sequences, about 30% being singletons. Sequenced input: PBMCs. The receptor source for this set is a human donor in good health (CMV status not recorded). Some clones in this sample may be carry-over from other donors' samples. Both conserved end residues are part of each CDR3. A D gene is named only where the DNA matches it firmly. Rows give clone size only sometimes, using once, few, many, or a class for an expanded clone.

j_gene,abundance,v_gene,d_gene,CDR3nt,CDR3aa
TRBJ2-1,many,TRBV12-3/TRBV12-4,NA,TGTGCCAGCAGTTTATTTAGTGGGGCGGGATACGGTGAGCAGTTCTTC,CASSLFSGAGYGEQFF
TRBJ2-1,NA,TRBV20-1,TRBD2,TGCAGTGCCATAGCGGGAGGGCCATTCTACAATGAGCAGTTCTTC,CSAIAGGPFYNEQFF
TRBJ2-3,many,TRBV7-3,NA,TGTGCCAGCAGCTCGACTCCGGGTGGTCCAGATACGCAGTATTTT,CASSSTPGGPDTQYF
TRBJ2-2,many,TRBV11-1,NA,TGTGCCAGCAGCGGGCGTGGGGAGCTGTTTTTT,CASSGRGELFF
TRBJ2-7,many,TRBV7-2,TRBD1,TGTGCCAGCAGCAACCCCCCGGGACAGGGTACTTACGAGCAGTACTTC,CASSNPPGQGTYEQYF
TRBJ2-5,NA,TRBV5-6,TRBD1,TGTGCCAGCAGCCTGGGACAGGGTCCAGGGGAGACCCAGTACTTC,CASSLGQGPGETQYF
TRBJ1-1,many,TRBV7-2,NA,TGTGCCAGCAGCTTAGTCACCGGGACGTTGAACACTGAAGCTTTCTTT,CASSLVTGTLNTEAFF
TRBJ2-6,many,TRBV7-2,NA,TGTGCCAGCAGCTTAGCGGTCGAGGATATCCTGTCTGGGGCCAACGTCCTGACTTTC,CASSLAVEDILSGANVLTF
TRBJ1-6,NA,TRBV27,TRBD1,TGTGCCAGCAGTTCATACACACCTACAGGGGCGAGGTATAATTCACCCCTCCACTTT,CASSSYTPTGARYNSPLHF
TRBJ1-3,many,TRBV7-9,NA,TGTGCCAGCAGCTTACAACTGACCTCTGGAAACACCATATATTTT,CASSLQLTSGNTIYF
TRBJ2-3,NA,TRBV7-3,TRBD1,TGTGCCAGCAGCTTTTACCTCCCTGGGACAGGAATTCACACCGATACGCAGTATTTT,CASSFYLPGTGIHTDTQYF
TRBJ2-1,NA,TRBV6-4,NA,TGTGCCAGCAGTGATAGCGGGCCAGGGGGACGGCAGTTCTTC,CASSDSGPGGRQFF
TRBJ1-5,NA,TRBV4-2,NA,TGTGCCAGCAGCCAAACAGGTAGCAATCAGCCCCAGCATTTT,CASSQTGSNQPQHF
TRBJ1-5,once,TRBV19,NA,TGTGCCAGTAGTATTATTCAGGGAAGTCAGCCCCAGCATTTT,CASSIIQGSQPQHF
TRBJ2-2,few,TRBV5-6,TRBD1,TGTGCCAGCAGCCTAAGACAGGGCACCGGGTCCGGGGAGCTGTTTTTT,CASSLRQGTGSGELFF
TRBJ1-6,NA,TRBV19,NA,TGTGCCAGTAGTAGAGACAGCGAGTATAATTCACCCCTCCACTTT,CASSRDSEYNSPLHF
TRBJ2-1,NA,TRBV2,NA,TGTGCCAGCAGTGAAAGGTGGGTCGATGAGCAGTTCTTC,CASSERWVDEQFF
TRBJ2-4,few,TRBV29-1,TRBD1,TGCAGCGTTGAAGGGACAGGGGTCGGCATTCAGTACTTC,CSVEGTGVGIQYF
TRBJ2-1,NA,TRBV11-2,NA,TGTGCCAGCAGCTTAGATCAACTATATAGCAGGTGGGAGCAGTTCTTC,CASSLDQLYSRWEQFF
TRBJ1-1,NA,TRBV2,NA,TGTGCCAGCAGGACGGATGAGAACACTGAAGCTTTCTTT,CASRTDENTEAFF
TRBJ2-1,few,TRBV18,NA,TGTGCCAGCTCACCGGGACTCCTAACTAAGAATGAGCAGTTCTTC,CASSPGLLTKNEQFF
TRBJ2-2,many,TRBV7-2,TRBD2,TGTGCCAGCAGCAACGCCCGACTAGCGGGAGGCACCGACACCGGGGAGCTGTTTTTT,CASSNARLAGGTDTGELFF
TRBJ2-5,few,TRBV7-9,NA,TGTGCCAGCAGCTATACAGAGCAAGAGACCCAGTACTTC,CASSYTEQETQYF
TRBJ2-1,NA,TRBV7-2,TRBD2,TGTGCCAGCAGCCCGACTAGCGGGAGAAGAGATGAGCAGTTCTTC,CASSPTSGRRDEQFF
TRBJ1-2,NA,TRBV7-8,NA,TGTGCCAGCAGCCACCGGGCCGGGGACAACTATGGCTACACCTTC,CASSHRAGDNYGYTF
TRBJ1-1,many,TRBV12-3/TRBV12-4,NA,TGTGCCAGCAGTTGGGGGATCGGCGGAAAGAACACTGAAGCTTTCTTT,CASSWGIGGKNTEAFF
TRBJ1-6,NA,TRBV12-3/TRBV12-4,NA,TGTGCCAGCAGCAGACAGTCTGGCACGGGTTCACCCCTCCACTTT,CASSRQSGTGSPLHF
TRBJ2-1,few,TRBV14,NA,TGTGCCAGCAGCCAGACCTCCGGGAGTACCCGGCTCAATGAGCAGTTCTTC,CASSQTSGSTRLNEQFF
TRBJ1-1,NA,TRBV7-8,NA,TGTGCCAGCAACACCGGGCGGGCGAGTAAGACTGAAGCTTTCTTT,CASNTGRASKTEAFF